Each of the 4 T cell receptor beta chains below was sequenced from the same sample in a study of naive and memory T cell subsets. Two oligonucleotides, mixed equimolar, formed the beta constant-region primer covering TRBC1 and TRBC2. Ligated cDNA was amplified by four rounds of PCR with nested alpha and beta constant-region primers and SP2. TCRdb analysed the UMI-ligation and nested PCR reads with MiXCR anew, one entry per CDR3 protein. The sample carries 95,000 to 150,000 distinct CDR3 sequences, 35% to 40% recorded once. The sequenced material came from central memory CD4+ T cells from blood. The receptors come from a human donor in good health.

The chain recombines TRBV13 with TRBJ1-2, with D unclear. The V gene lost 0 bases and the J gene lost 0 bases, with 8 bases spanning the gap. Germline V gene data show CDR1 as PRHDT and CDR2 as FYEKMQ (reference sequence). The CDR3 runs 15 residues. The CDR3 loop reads CASSLGLRTNYGYTF. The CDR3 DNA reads TGTGCCAGCAGCTTAGGTTTACGTACTAACTATGGCTACACCTTC.

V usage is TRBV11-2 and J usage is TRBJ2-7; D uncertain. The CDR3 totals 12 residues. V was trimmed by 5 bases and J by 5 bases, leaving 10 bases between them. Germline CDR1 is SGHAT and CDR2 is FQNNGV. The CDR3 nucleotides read TGTGCCAGCAGCCCGGACCGCCACGAGCAGTACTTC. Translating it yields CASSPDRHEQYF.

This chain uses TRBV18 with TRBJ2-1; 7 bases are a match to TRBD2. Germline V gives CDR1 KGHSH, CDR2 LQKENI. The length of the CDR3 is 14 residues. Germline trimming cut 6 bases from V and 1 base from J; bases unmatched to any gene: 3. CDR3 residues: CASSGTKSYNEQFF. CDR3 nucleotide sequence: TGTGCCAGCTCCGGGACTAAATCCTACAATGAGCAGTTCTTC.

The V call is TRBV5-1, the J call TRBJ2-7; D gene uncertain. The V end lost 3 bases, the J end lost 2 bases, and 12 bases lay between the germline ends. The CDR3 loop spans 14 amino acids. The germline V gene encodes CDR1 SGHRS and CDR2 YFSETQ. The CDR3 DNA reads TGCGCCAGCAGCTCTCTAACGGGTGCCTACGAGCAGTACTTC. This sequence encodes CASSSLTGAYEQYF.